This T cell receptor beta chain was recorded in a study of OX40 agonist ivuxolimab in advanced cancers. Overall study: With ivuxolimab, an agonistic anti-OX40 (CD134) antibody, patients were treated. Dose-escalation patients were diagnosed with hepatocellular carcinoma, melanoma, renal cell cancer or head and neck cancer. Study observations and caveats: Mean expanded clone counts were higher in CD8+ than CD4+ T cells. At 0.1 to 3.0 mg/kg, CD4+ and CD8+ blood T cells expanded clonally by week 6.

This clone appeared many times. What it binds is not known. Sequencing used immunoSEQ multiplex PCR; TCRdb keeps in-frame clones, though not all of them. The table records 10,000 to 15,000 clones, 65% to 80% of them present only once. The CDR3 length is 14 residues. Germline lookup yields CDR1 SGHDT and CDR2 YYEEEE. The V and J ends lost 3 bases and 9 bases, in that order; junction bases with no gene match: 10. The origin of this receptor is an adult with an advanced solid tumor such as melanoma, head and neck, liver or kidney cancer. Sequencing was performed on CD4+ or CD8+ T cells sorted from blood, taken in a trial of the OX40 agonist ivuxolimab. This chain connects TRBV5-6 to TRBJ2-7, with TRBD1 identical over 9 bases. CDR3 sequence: CASSWGTGNFGQYF. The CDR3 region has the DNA TGTGCCAGCAGCTGGGGGACAGGGAACTTCGGGCAGTACTTC.